Reported below is one T cell receptor (beta chain). Antigen: not known. The CDR3 regions of TCR beta were amplified from RNA transcripts. HTBI primers were employed in a first-round RT-PCR of the TCR CDR3. MiXCR was run by TCRdb on the multiplex PCR reads, yielding one entry per CDR3 protein. Counted here are a few hundred thousand distinct CDR3 sequences, about 21% occurring once; the ten biggest clones make up under 55%. Per germline, CDR1 DFQATT and CDR2 SNEGSKA (reference sequence). The CDR3 runs 14 residues. The V and J ends lost 2 bases and 1 base respectively, with 8 bases between them. This entry belongs to a study of T cells in Graves' hyperthyroidism and ophthalmopathy. About the research overall: Peripheral blood was secured at the point of initial diagnosis, before any treatment. Study-wide results and limits: A model using 13 V-J features told ophthalmopathy apart from stable hyperthyroidism.

A lack of ophthalmopathy progression within 18 months defined stable Graves' hyperthyroidism. Diagnostic decisions used clinical symptoms, serum thyroxine and TRAb, thyroid ultrasound and orbital computed tomography. The chain uses TRBV20-1 and TRBJ2-2, with D tentatively TRBD2 (6 bases). What was sequenced was blood. The receptor's source is a woman between 45 and 60 years old with Graves' hyperthyroidism. The CDR3 region is CSARSSGNTGELFF. As DNA, the CDR3 is TGCAGTGCTAGAAGTAGCGGGAACACCGGGGAGCTGTTTTTT.